What follows are 27 T cell receptor beta chains derived from one specimen sequenced in a study of control samples from healthy donors and cancer patients (dated by TCRdb to the early 2020s). Library prep was done by the immunoSEQ multiplex PCR assay. TCRdb took over this immuneACCESS table, retaining in-frame rearrangements with V and J assigned. Such tables are incomplete; in checked studies, under half of the missing clones stem from an unresolved V gene, and the remainder is unexplained. In all, the sample holds 150,000 to 200,000 clones, and around nine tenths of those were seen once. In total, the top ten clones hold more than 1.3% of the sample. Input material: blood. Source of these receptors: a man aged 30 to 39 in good health.

The chain has TRBV28 and TRBJ1-6; TRBD1 might be the D (5 bases). The CDR3 loop spans 11 amino acids. The germline gives CDR1 MDHEN, CDR2 SYDVKM. V lost 6 bases and J lost 11, with 8 bases in between. The CDR3 DNA is TGTGCCAGCAGGAGGGGAGCACCCCTCCACTTT. Amino acid sequence: CASRRGAPLHF.

The genes are TRBV12-3 or TRBV12-4 and TRBJ2-5; D is ambiguous. Trimming removed 6 bases from V and 2 bases from J, with 4 bases in between. This CDR3 is built from 11 residues. The CDR3 is CASRGQETQYF. CDR3 DNA: TGTGCCAGCAGAGGGCAAGAGACCCAGTACTTC.

The gene calls are TRBV19 and TRBJ2-6; D gene uncertain. The CDR3 sequence is 17 residues long. CDR1 LNHDA and CDR2 SQIVND come from the germline V gene (reference sequence). Trimming shortened V by 7 bases and J by 0 bases, and 16 bases separated the two germline ends. CDR3 sequence (DNA): TGTGCCAGTACTAAAGGAGCTTTAAGCTCTGGGGCCAACGTCCTGACTTTC. Translation: CASTKGALSSGANVLTF.

This clone was recorded once. The CDR3 DNA sequence: TGTGCCAGCAGCCCATGGGGCGGAACAACTAATGAAAAACTGTTTTTT. This translates into CASSPWGGTTNEKLFF. The chain carries TRBV7-9 and TRBJ1-4; TRBD1 is a possible D gene (5 bases). CDR3 length equals 16 residues. Looked up from germline, CDR1 is SEHNR and CDR2 is FQNEAQ (reference sequence). Between the trimmed V and J ends, which lost 5 bases and 0 bases, there was a span of 13 bases.

This clone was detected only once. The chain has TRBV4-3 and TRBJ1-4, with 8 bases fitting TRBD1. The CDR3 extends over 16 amino acids. The junction had 4 bases not matched to a gene; V was cut back by 0 bases and J by 4 bases. Germline V gene data show CDR1 as LGHNA and CDR2 as YSLEER. CDR3 protein: CASSQELGQGNEKLFF. As DNA, the CDR3 is TGCGCCAGCAGCCAAGAGCTTGGACAGGGTAATGAAAAACTGTTTTTT.

The chain recombines TRBV18 with TRBJ2-7; 8 nucleotides match TRBD2. The ends lost 4 bases at V and 0 bases at J; junction bases unmatched: 5. CDR3 length: 15 amino acids. CDR1 and CDR2 from the germline V gene are KGHSH and LQKENI. The CDR3 spells CASSQKGTSSYEQYF. In DNA form, the CDR3 reads TGTGCCAGCTCACAGAAAGGGACTAGCTCCTACGAGCAGTACTTC. Supplemented by reference TRBV18 and TRBJ2-7, the full variable domain reads NAGVMQNPRHLVRRRGQEARLRCSPMKGHSHVYWYRQLPEEGLKFMVYLQKENIIDESGMPKERFSAEFPKEGPSILRIQQVVRGDSAAYFCASSQKGTSSYEQYFGPGTRLTVT.

The rearrangement joins TRBV27 to TRBJ2-5, with TRBD2 matching 8 bases. Unmatched junction bases numbered 8, after V lost 6 bases and J lost 5 bases. This CDR3 comprises 14 residues. Germline-derived CDR1 and CDR2 are MNHEY and SMNVEV (reference sequence). CDR3 nucleotide sequence: TGTGCCAGCAGCCTCTTAGCGGGAAGTGAGACCCAGTACTTC. It yields the protein CASSLLAGSETQYF.

This clone was seen a single time. The chain is built from TRBV21-1 and TRBJ1-3; TRBD1 reflects the table's D call only, with no check against the DNA. TRBV21-1 is a pseudogene locus. CDR3 length: 18 residues. The DNA for the CDR3 is TGTGCCAGCAGCAAAGCGCGGGAAGGGGGCGCCTGTGGAAACACCATATATTTT. Its protein product is CASSKAREGGACGNTIYF.

V usage is TRBV11-2 and J usage is TRBJ2-5; D is unclear. V lost 1 base and J lost 1, with 7 bases in between. The CDR3 sequence is 14 residues long. Germline lookup yields CDR1 SGHAT and CDR2 FQNNGV. CDR3 residues: CASSLATIQETQYF. The DNA of the CDR3 is TGTGCCAGCAGCTTAGCGACCATCCAAGAGACCCAGTACTTC.

V and J are TRBV24-1 and TRBJ2-6; either TRBD1 or TRBD2 may fit D (6 bases each). V lost 9 bases, J lost 0 bases, and 17 bases lay in between. Germline loops: CDR1 KGHDR, CDR2 SFDVKD. CDR3 size: 17 residues. The CDR3 bases are TGTGCCACCTTTAGGGGGGACTGGGACTCTGGGGCCAACGTCCTGACTTTC. It is translated as CATFRGDWDSGANVLTF.

The chain has TRBV6-2 or TRBV6-3 and TRBJ2-7, with TRBD2 identical over 8 bases. The CDR3 runs to 17 residues. Germline V CDR1 and CDR2: MNHEY, SVGEGT. The V gene end was trimmed by 2 bases and the J gene end by 3 bases; junction bases not matched to a gene: 12. CDR3 bases: TGTGCCAGCAGTTACAAGATAAGCGGGAGTCCCCACTACGAGCAGTACTTC. Translated, it gives CASSYKISGSPHYEQYF.

This chain uses TRBV29-1 with TRBJ1-1; TRBD1 is a possible D gene (5 bases). The CDR3 runs to 15 residues. Trimming cost V 1 base and J 8 bases, with 20 bases left between them. CDR1 and CDR2 from the germline V gene are SQVTM and ANQGSEA. CDR3 in amino acids: CSVEAGDSTPREAFF. Written as DNA, the CDR3 is TGCAGCGTTGAAGCCGGGGACTCCACCCCGAGGGAAGCTTTCTTT. The whole variable domain, remainder taken from reference TRBV29-1 and TRBJ1-1, is SAVISQKPSRDICQRGTSLTIQCQVDSQVTMMFWYRQQPGQSLTLIATANQGSEATYESGFVIDKFPISRPNLTFSTLTVSNMSPEDSSIYLCSVEAGDSTPREAFFGQGTRLTVV.

This clone was recorded only once. The V call is TRBV11-2, the J call TRBJ1-1; TRBD1 is a possible D gene (6 bases). V gave up 5 bases and J gave up 1 base, with 14 bases separating them. Germline CDR1 reads SGHAT; CDR2 reads FQNNGV. The CDR3 length is 15 residues. Here the CDR3 reads CASSVGTGRNTEAFF. CDR3 nucleotides: TGTGCCAGCAGCGTAGGAACAGGGAGGAACACTGAAGCTTTCTTT.

This chain uses TRBV27 with TRBJ1-2; maybe TRBD1 (6 bases). The ends were cut back, 6 bases at V and 2 bases at J, with 13 bases in the middle. The germline V gene encodes CDR1 MNHEY and CDR2 SMNVEV (reference sequence). This CDR3 region has 14 residues. The CDR3 here is CASRSDSDNYGYTF. CDR3 nucleotide sequence: TGTGCCAGCAGGTCGGACAGCGACAACTATGGCTACACCTTC.

This chain uses TRBV6-2 or TRBV6-3 with TRBJ2-7; tentatively, D is TRBD2 (6 bases). CDR3 length equals 16 residues. Trimming shortened V by 5 bases and J by 2 bases, and 19 bases separated the two germline ends. CDR1 is MNHEY and CDR2 is SVGEGT in the germline V gene. The CDR3 is CASSTDGTRRTYEQYF. For the CDR3, the DNA is TGTGCCAGCAGTACCGATGGGACTCGGAGAACCTACGAGCAGTACTTC.

The chain uses TRBV24-1 and TRBJ1-2; the D is unclear. Looked up from germline, CDR1 is KGHDR and CDR2 is SFDVKD. The V gene lost 8 bases and the J gene lost 5 bases, with 17 bases spanning the gap. This CDR3 is 14 amino acids long. The CDR3 here is CATKKWRDGYGYTF. The CDR3 DNA sequence: TGTGCCACCAAAAAATGGAGGGATGGTTATGGCTACACCTTC.

The chain employs TRBV18 and TRBJ2-3; 7 nucleotides line up with TRBD1. After removal of 5 bases from V and 0 bases from J, the junction contained 11 bases not matched to a gene. Germline CDR1 KGHSH, CDR2 LQKENI. This CDR3 region has 17 residues. CDR3 coding DNA: TGTGCCAGCTCAGCCCGGGACAGACGAACTAGCACAGATACGCAGTATTTT. This sequence encodes CASSARDRRTSTDTQYF.

The rearrangement links TRBV2 to TRBJ1-3, with TRBD1 matching 9 bases. The J segment lost 4 bases and the V segment lost 9 bases, leaving 13 bases of the junction unmatched. The CDR3 loop spans 16 amino acids. The V gene's germline CDR1 is SNHLY and CDR2 FYNNEI. The CDR3 sequence: CARGGGTGPEGNTIYF. The CDR3 DNA follows: TGTGCCAGAGGGGGTGGGACAGGGCCTGAAGGAAACACCATATATTTT.

V gene TRBV20-1 combines with J gene TRBJ1-5; 7 nucleotides line up with TRBD1. Germline CDR1 reads DFQATT; CDR2 reads SNEGSKA (reference sequence). The junction had 5 bases not matched to a gene; V was cut back by 3 bases and J by 3 bases. The CDR3 is made up of 14 amino acids. The CDR3 spells CSASIQGINQPQHF. As DNA, the CDR3 is TGCAGTGCTAGTATACAGGGGATCAATCAGCCCCAGCATTTT.

The chain combines TRBV18 with TRBJ2-7, with 7 nucleotides matching TRBD2. The CDR3 is 15 amino acids. Germline CDR1 and CDR2: KGHSH and LQKENI. V shed 3 bases and J 4 bases; nucleotides not matched to a gene: 9. CDR3 sequence reads: CASSPANGREYEQYF. CDR3 nucleotide sequence: TGTGCCAGCTCACCCGCCAACGGGCGGGAGTACGAGCAGTACTTC.

The chain is built from TRBV2 and TRBJ1-1; 7 nucleotides agree with TRBD1. Germline CDR1 SNHLY, CDR2 FYNNEI. CDR3 length equals 14 residues. Unmatched junction bases numbered 12, after V lost 7 bases and J lost 7 bases. This chain's CDR3 is CASTSSQGVREAFF. Written as DNA, the CDR3 is TGTGCCAGCACCTCATCTCAGGGGGTGCGTGAAGCTTTCTTT.

The chain combines TRBV30 with TRBJ2-1; D gene unclear. CDR1 is GTSNPN and CDR2 is SVGIG in the germline V gene (reference sequence). This CDR3 spans 11 amino acids. V was cut by 0 bases and J by 10 bases, with 7 bases left in between. CDR3 DNA: TGTGCCTGGAGTGTCGAGGTCGAGCAGTTCTTC. Its protein is CAWSVEVEQFF.

The gene calls are TRBV5-1 and TRBJ2-1; 12 positions agree with TRBD2. The germline gives CDR1 SGHRS, CDR2 YFSETQ. Trimming cost V 4 bases and J 8 bases; bases outside gene matches: 13. CDR3 length: 17 residues. CDR3 coding DNA: TGCGCCAGCAGCCCTATAGGGGGGACTAGCGGGTGGGATGAGCAGTTCTTC. The encoded protein is CASSPIGGTSGWDEQFF. Together with reference TRBV5-1 and TRBJ2-1, the CDR3 gives the full variable domain: KAGVTQTPRYLIKTRGQQVTLSCSPISGHRSVSWYQQTPGQGLQFLFEYFSETQRNKGNFPGRFSGRQFSNSRSEMNVSTLELGDSALYLCASSPIGGTSGWDEQFFGPGTRLTVL.

Remarks on this clone: The sample has other DNA sequences that encode this CDR3 too. The rearrangement uses TRBV5-1 and TRBJ2-5; 12 positions match TRBD2. Looked up from germline, CDR1 is SGHRS and CDR2 is YFSETQ. This CDR3 is 16 amino acids long. Trimming cost V 0 bases and J 5 bases; bases outside gene matches: 5. The CDR3 spells CASSLGLAGGTETQYF. The CDR3 DNA is TGCGCCAGCAGCTTGGGTCTAGCGGGGGGGACGGAGACCCAGTACTTC.

V is TRBV19 and J is TRBJ2-2; TRBD1 aligns across 9 bases. Germline V lookup: CDR1 LNHDA, CDR2 SQIVND (reference sequence). Germline trimming cut 6 bases from V and 7 bases from J; bases unmatched to any gene: 9. The CDR3 runs to 15 residues. The CDR3 coding sequence is TGTGCCAGTAGCCCCGGGACAGGGATTTACGGGGAGCTGTTTTTT. Translated, it gives CASSPGTGIYGELFF.

The gene calls are TRBV6-5 and TRBJ1-5; weak D call: TRBD1 (5 bases). This CDR3 comprises 12 residues. Germline V gene lookup returns CDR1 MNHEY and CDR2 SVGAGI. V was clipped by 6 bases and J by 7 bases, with 10 bases between them. As DNA, the CDR3 is TGTGCCAGCAGGGGGACGGGACAGCCCCAGCATTTT. It is translated as CASRGTGQPQHF.

V and J are TRBV19 and TRBJ1-2; TRBD1 might be the D (6 bases). Looked up from germline, CDR1 is LNHDA and CDR2 is SQIVND (reference sequence). The CDR3 extends over 16 amino acids. V shed 0 bases and J shed 4 bases, with 15 bases lying between them. The CDR3 nucleotides read TGTGCCAGTAGTATAGATCTTACAGGGCCATCCTATGGCTACACCTTC. Protein: CASSIDLTGPSYGYTF. The complete variable domain, with remaining parts taken from reference TRBV19 and TRBJ1-2, reads DGGITQSPKYLFRKEGQNVTLSCEQNLNHDAMYWYRQDPGQGLRLIYYSQIVNDFQKGDIAEGYSVSREKKESFPLTVTSAQKNPTAFYLCASSIDLTGPSYGYTFGSGTRLTVV.